This T cell receptor (beta chain) is drawn from a study of cytomegalovirus exposure and HLA in healthy donors. Overall study findings and caveats: Reports showed the classifier diagnosing cytomegalovirus status with high specificity and sensitivity. Exclusion applied to some V segments, including TRBV6-2 and TRBV6-3, as they were indistinguishable.

This clone was seen just once. Antigen specificity is unknown. In germline, CDR1 is LNHNV, CDR2 YYDKDF (reference sequence). The CDR3 sequence is 15 residues long. V was shortened by 4 bases and J by 2 bases, with 14 bases between the two germline ends. It was with 60 Vbeta and 13 Jbeta primers that the PCR ran. Repertoires were generated with immunoSEQ multiplex PCR, while TCRdb's copy carries only in-frame clones and drops some. The top ten hold 4% to 6% of the sample, which has more than 130,000 clones, roughly three quarters seen once. Sample: PBMCs. This sequence joins TRBV15 and TRBJ1-2; no definite D call. The TCR comes from a woman aged 50 to 60 in good health and CMV-seronegative. In nucleotides, the CDR3 is TGTGCCACCAGCATATCCCTTCGCTACAACTATGGCTACACCTTC. Amino acids: CATSISLRYNYGYTF.